Below are 30 T cell receptor beta chains sequenced from a single sample in a study of CD8 T cells in ankylosing spondylitis. From the 5' RACE reads, TCRdb called clonotypes with MiXCR, one entry per CDR3 protein. Of about 540,000 distinct CDR3 sequences listed, over 9.5% were seen once; the top ten hold nearly 7%. Which antigens these TCRs recognize remains unknown. Findings of the study overall: Eight or nine highly homologous variants formed a TCR beta motif that appeared characteristic of ankylosing spondylitis blood.

The sequenced sample consisted of blood, either unsorted or a sorted T cell fraction (not recorded which). The source of these receptors is a male donor with ankylosing spondylitis.

The table lists this clonotype with a few counts. The gene calls are TRBV5-1 and TRBJ2-7; TRBD2 aligns across 7 bases. The V and J ends lost 9 bases and 3 bases, in that order; junction bases with no gene match: 9. Germline V gene lookup returns CDR1 SGHRS and CDR2 YFSETQ. CDR3 length equals 13 residues. CDR3 bases: TGCGCCAAATGGGGGGGACTCCGCTACGAGCAGTACGTC. It codes for CAKWGGLRYEQYV.

This clonotype was seen a few times. The genes are TRBV6-5 and TRBJ1-2; 9 bases are shared with TRBD1. The V segment lost 1 base and the J segment 4 bases; nucleotides outside the gene matches: 7. Germline V gene sequence: CDR1 MNHEY, CDR2 SVGAGI. CDR3 length: 16 amino acids. The CDR3 DNA reads TGTGCCAGCAGTTACTTCCGGACAGGGGAGTTCTATGGCTACACCTTC. Translation gives CASSYFRTGEFYGYTF.

The chain uses TRBV7-2 and TRBJ1-2; 8 nucleotides agree with TRBD1. The germline V gene has CDR1 SGHTA and CDR2 FQGNSA. The CDR3 has 15 amino acids. Trimming at V came to 5 bases and at J to 4 bases, leaving 9 bases not matched to a gene. The CDR3 is CASSLLLGQVYGYTF. The DNA of the CDR3 is TGTGCCAGCAGCCTATTATTGGGACAGGTCTATGGCTACACCTTC.

This clonotype occurred many times. CDR3 bases: TGTGCCAGCAGCTTTGTGGGTGAAAAACTGTTTTTT. Residues: CASSFVGEKLFF. V and J are TRBV12-3 or TRBV12-4 and TRBJ1-4; D is uncertain. The CDR3 sequence is 12 residues long. V was shortened by 6 bases and J by 7 bases, with 9 bases between the two germline ends.

The V gene is TRBV7-9, the J gene TRBJ2-5; D is uncertain. CDR1 is SEHNR and CDR2 is FQNEAQ in the germline V gene (reference sequence). This CDR3 region has 15 residues. Trimming removed 6 bases at V and 2 bases at J, with 16 bases between. CDR3 loop: CASRSVRTDQETQYF. The CDR3 bases are TGTGCCAGCAGATCAGTTAGGACGGATCAAGAGACCCAGTACTTC.

This clonotype turned up a few times. The chain uses TRBV3-1 and TRBJ2-4; D gene ambiguous. CDR1 is LGHDT, CDR2 YNNKEL, per germline (reference sequence). Trimming took 1 base from V and 0 from J, leaving 13 bases between them. The CDR3 loop spans 17 amino acids. For the CDR3, the DNA is TGTGCCAGCAGCCAAGTAACGGAGCTCCTAGCCAAAAACATTCAGTACTTC. Translating it yields CASSQVTELLAKNIQYF.

The V call is TRBV4-2, the J call TRBJ2-5, with 8 nucleotides matching TRBD1. This CDR3 comprises 14 residues. Per germline, CDR1 LGHNA and CDR2 YNFKEQ. Trimming cost V 2 bases and J 3 bases; bases outside gene matches: 2. The CDR3 DNA is TGTGCCAGCAGCCAATTGGACAGGGAAGAGACCCAGTACTTC. Amino acids: CASSQLDREETQYF.

This clonotype was counted ten times or more. This sequence joins TRBV7-9 and TRBJ2-1; D may be TRBD2 (6 bases). The V and J ends lost 5 bases and 0 bases respectively, with 11 bases between them. CDR1 and CDR2 (germline): SEHNR, FQNEAQ (reference sequence). This CDR3 region has 15 residues. The DNA of the CDR3 is TGTGCCAGCAGCCTTGGAGGGCTCTCCTACAATGAGCAGTTCTTC. Protein: CASSLGGLSYNEQFF.

This clonotype was detected a few times. This chain connects TRBV20-1 to TRBJ2-7; 8 nucleotides align to TRBD1. V shed 5 bases and J 6 bases; nucleotides not matched to a gene: 15. The CDR3 spans 15 residues. Germline V gives CDR1 DFQATT, CDR2 SNEGSKA (reference sequence). CDR3 bases: TGCAGTGCTGGGGGAGCCGGGACAGGTAGCCGCGAGCAGTACTTC. It is translated as CSAGGAGTGSREQYF.

The chain carries TRBV19 and TRBJ2-2; the D is unclear. V was shortened by 7 bases and J by 4 bases, with 19 bases between the two germline ends. The CDR3 extends over 16 amino acids. Germline CDR1 is LNHDA and CDR2 is SQIVND (reference sequence). Written as DNA, the CDR3 is TGTGCCAGTACCCAGACACCTACGCGAGGCACCGGGGAGCTGTTTTTT. It specifies CASTQTPTRGTGELFF.

The chain carries TRBV19 and TRBJ2-7, with 8 bases lining up with TRBD1. Germline loops: CDR1 LNHDA, CDR2 SQIVND (reference sequence). V dropped 6 bases and J dropped 1; count of bases not matched to a gene: 5. This CDR3 comprises 14 residues. Here the CDR3 DNA reads TGTGCCAGTAGCCCTCGGACAGGGTCCTACGAGCAGTACGTC. Its translation: CASSPRTGSYEQYV.

This clonotype turned up a few times. The CDR3 nucleotides are TGCAGTGCTAGAGATGTCACAGGGAATTCACCCCTCCACTTT. It specifies CSARDVTGNSPLHF. This chain joins TRBV20-1 and TRBJ1-6; possible D gene TRBD1, 6 bases. Germline V gives CDR1 DFQATT, CDR2 SNEGSKA (reference sequence). The V end lost 0 bases, the J end lost 7 bases, and 10 bases lay between the germline ends. CDR3 length: 14 amino acids.

This clonotype was recorded a few times. The chain has TRBV5-6 and TRBJ2-1; D is unresolved. The CDR3 consists of 17 residues. Trimming removed 4 bases from V and 1 base from J, with 18 bases in between. The germline CDR1 and CDR2 sequences are SGHDT and YYEEEE. The CDR3 reads CASSDTTWIGSYNEQFF. The CDR3 region has the DNA TGTGCCAGCAGCGACACTACATGGATAGGTTCCTACAATGAGCAGTTCTTC.

This chain uses TRBV12-3 or TRBV12-4 with TRBJ2-2, with D hard to call. Deletions cut 2 bases from V and 1 base from J, with 8 bases between. The CDR3 runs 15 residues. In DNA form, the CDR3 reads TGTGCCAGCAGTTTATTCAGCATGAACACCGGGGAGCTGTTTTTT. This sequence encodes CASSLFSMNTGELFF.

This clonotype came up a few times. The CDR3 nucleotides are TGTGCCAGCAGCCAAGATTGGGGGGGAGGGTTAGAGACCCAGTACTTC. Translation gives CASSQDWGGGLETQYF. V and J are TRBV4-2 and TRBJ2-5, with 7 bases that match TRBD2. V lost 0 bases, J lost 4 bases, and 8 bases stayed unmatched. CDR3 length equals 16 residues. CDR1 is LGHNA and CDR2 is YNFKEQ in the germline V gene.

This clonotype has just one count. V usage is TRBV11-2 and J usage is TRBJ2-3; 8 bases map to TRBD2. V lost 2 bases and J lost 0; bases outside the gene matches: 4. This CDR3 is built from 16 residues. Per the germline V gene, CDR1 is SGHAT and CDR2 is FQNNGV. The CDR3 DNA reads TGTGCCAGCAGCTTAACGACTAGCGAGAGCACAGATACGCAGTATTTT. Translated: CASSLTTSESTDTQYF. The full variable domain, completed using reference TRBV11-2 and TRBJ2-3, is EAGVAQSPRYKIIEKRQSVAFWCNPISGHATLYWYQQILGQGPKLLIQFQNNGVVDDSQLPKDRFSAERLKGVDSTLKIQPAKLEDSAVYLCASSLTTSESTDTQYFGPGTRLTVL.

The sample holds a few counts of this clonotype. V gene TRBV6-4 combines with J gene TRBJ2-3; TRBD2 matches at 12 bases. CDR3 length: 22 residues. With 5 bases clipped from V and 1 base from J, the junction kept 22 bases outside the gene matches. Germline V lookup: CDR1 MRHNA, CDR2 SNTAGT. The CDR3 nucleotides read TGTGCCAGCAGTCCCTCGGAATTTTTCCGACTAGCGGGAGAGTCGGGCACAGATACGCAGTATTTT. It codes for CASSPSEFFRLAGESGTDTQYF.

This chain connects TRBV6-5 to TRBJ2-3, with D unresolved. Trimming took 3 bases from V and 2 from J, leaving 9 bases between them. This CDR3 is 14 amino acids long. CDR1 is MNHEY and CDR2 is SVGAGI in the germline V gene. The CDR3 DNA follows: TGTGCCAGCAGTTATCTGGGGTCCACAGATACGCAGTATTTT. Protein product: CASSYLGSTDTQYF.

In this sample, this clonotype turned up many times. The V call is TRBV7-9, the J call TRBJ2-1; TRBD1 is a possible D gene (6 bases). CDR3 length: 13 residues. Germline CDR1 reads SEHNR; CDR2 reads FQNEAQ (reference sequence). V was clipped by 3 bases and J by 10 bases, with 13 bases between them. CDR3 amino acids: CASSFSSGEEQFF. CDR3 in DNA: TGTGCCAGCAGCTTTAGCTCAGGGGAGGAGCAGTTCTTC.

The chain carries TRBV9 and TRBJ2-3; D gene unclear. Trimming took 0 bases from V and 2 from J, leaving 10 bases between them. Germline V CDR1 and CDR2: SGDLS, YYNGEE. This CDR3 comprises 15 residues. The DNA for the CDR3 is TGTGCCAGCAGCGTAGGGTTAATCTACACAGATACGCAGTATTTT. Its translation: CASSVGLIYTDTQYF.

The V gene is TRBV28, the J gene TRBJ2-7; D is perhaps TRBD2 (6 bases). V gave up 4 bases and J gave up 5 bases, with 21 bases separating them. Germline lookup yields CDR1 MDHEN and CDR2 SYDVKM. There are 16 residues in the CDR3. The CDR3 region has the DNA TGTGCCAGCAGTTATGTCAGTAGCGGAGGCCCCCACGAGCAGTACGTC. Translation gives CASSYVSSGGPHEQYV.

V gene TRBV29-1 combines with J gene TRBJ1-1, with TRBD1 matching 7 bases. This CDR3 has 12 amino acids. CDR1 is SQVTM, CDR2 ANQGSEA, per germline. With 7 bases clipped from V and 4 bases from J, the junction kept 6 bases outside the gene matches. The CDR3 DNA reads as TGCAGCGGGGGGGACAGTTCCACTGAAGCTTTCTTT. It specifies CSGGDSSTEAFF. Full variable domain (missing parts from reference TRBV29-1 and TRBJ1-1): SAVISQKPSRDICQRGTSLTIQCQVDSQVTMMFWYRQQPGQSLTLIATANQGSEATYESGFVIDKFPISRPNLTFSTLTVSNMSPEDSSIYLCSGGDSSTEAFFGQGTRLTVV.

This clonotype appeared a few times. This sequence joins TRBV6-1 and TRBJ1-5; D not certain. V lost 6 bases and J 2 bases, leaving 8 bases between the germline ends. The CDR3 sequence is 13 residues long. Germline V gene data show CDR1 as MNHNS and CDR2 as SASEGT. The DNA of the CDR3 is TGTGCCAGCAGACGGGAGCGCAATCAGCCCCAGCATTTT. Its translation is CASRRERNQPQHF.

The J gene is TRBJ2-3, the V gene TRBV12-3 or TRBV12-4; TRBD2 matches 7 bases. The length of the CDR3 is 13 residues. V shed 11 bases, J shed 4 bases, and the junction held 9 bases outside the gene matches. The CDR3 DNA reads TGTGCCGGGGAGGGCTACCCGCCAGATACGCAGTATTTT. It is translated as CAGEGYPPDTQYF.

This chain joins TRBV5-5 and TRBJ1-1, with TRBD1 identical over 9 bases. This CDR3 has 13 residues. The V segment lost 4 bases and the J segment 10 bases; nucleotides outside the gene matches: 8. Germline V gene data show CDR1 as SGHKS and CDR2 as YYEKEE (reference sequence). As DNA, the CDR3 is TGTGCCAGCAGCAGGGACAGGGCCGGGGGAGCTTTCTTT. It codes for CASSRDRAGGAFF.

The chain employs TRBV12-3 or TRBV12-4 and TRBJ1-1, with 9 positions matching TRBD1. The CDR3 is made up of 15 amino acids. The junction had 10 bases not matched to a gene; V was cut back by 5 bases and J by 6 bases. The CDR3: CASSKIWGQGSEAFF. DNA for the CDR3: TGTGCCAGCAGTAAGATATGGGGACAGGGATCTGAAGCTTTCTTT.

This clonotype has a single count. V usage is TRBV10-2 and J usage is TRBJ2-2; 11 bases align to TRBD2. The CDR3 has 17 amino acids. The V gene's germline CDR1 is WSHSY and CDR2 SAAADI. V was clipped by 7 bases and J by 4 bases; unmatched bases: 11. The CDR3 protein is CASTRSSGREGTGELFF. CDR3 nucleotides: TGCGCCAGCACCCGGAGTAGCGGGAGGGAGGGCACCGGGGAGCTGTTTTTT.

The chain couples TRBV20-1 to TRBJ2-2; D call uncertain. V was shortened by 1 base and J by 4 bases, with 10 bases between the two germline ends. CDR3 size: 14 residues. Germline V gene lookup returns CDR1 DFQATT and CDR2 SNEGSKA (reference sequence). In DNA, the CDR3 is TGCAGTGCTAGAGTTTTAGGTGCCACCGGGGAGCTGTTTTTT. Protein: CSARVLGATGELFF.

Regarding this clonotype: This may be a read error: a much more frequent sequence differs by one nucleotide. This chain connects TRBV25-1 to TRBJ2-2; D is uncertain. This CDR3 has 14 amino acids. The germline CDR1 and CDR2 sequences are MGHDK and SYGVNS. This chain's CDR3 is CACSAHGEFGELFF. The CDR3 DNA follows: TGTGCCTGCAGTGCCCACGGAGAGTTCGGGGAGCTGTTTTTT.

This clonotype was found many times. This sequence joins TRBV7-8 and TRBJ1-5, with TRBD1 as a possible D gene (5 bases). Germline V CDR1 and CDR2: SGHVS, FQNEAQ. CDR3 length equals 15 residues. V dropped 6 bases and J dropped 0 bases, with 12 bases sitting between them. The CDR3 sequence: CASREGRDSNQPQHF. CDR3 nucleotide sequence: TGTGCCAGCAGAGAGGGACGGGATAGCAATCAGCCCCAGCATTTT.